This T cell receptor gamma chain was profiled in a study of γδ T cells in repeated Plasmodium falciparum infection. Across the whole study: Donors had four controlled P. falciparum NF54 infections over roughly 610 days. Timepoints: baseline, immediately before selected infections, and 21 days after every infection. Study-wide findings and caveats: Vdelta2-negative gammadelta repertoires, largely Vdelta1+, seemingly showed infection-driven waves of new clonal selection. Vgamma9/Vdelta2+ T cells showed a stable polyclonal repertoire with shared TCRgamma sequences.

TCRdb called clones from the multiplex PCR reads again using CATT. The table records about 15,000 gamma-chain clones, 1.6% of them present only once. This clone showed up many times. Antigen specificity is unknown. This likely traces to a read error, being one base from a far larger clone. Distinct nucleotide sequences in the sample also encode this CDR3. In germline, CDR1 is GITISATS, CDR2 ISYDGTV (reference sequence). The length of the CDR3 is 14 residues. Vgamma9/Vdelta2+ and Vdelta2-negative gammadelta T cells were flow-sorted from PBMC for bulk sequencing. The sequenced sample consisted of gamma-delta T cells from blood. The gene calls are TRGV9 and TRGJP2. This receptor was taken from a pool of human donors (malaria-infected and uninfected, not separated). The chain's CDR3 is CALWEGSSDWIKTF. In DNA form, the CDR3 reads TGTGCCTTGTGGGAGGGGAGTAGTGATTGGATCAAGACATTT.